This T cell receptor (beta chain) was obtained from a study of shared clonotypes between healthy human individuals (dated by TCRdb to the early 2020s). The study in broad terms: A few men and two women, aged 18 to 49 years, made up the cohort. For each donor, CD4 naive and CD4 memory were each given three plates, CD8 naive was given two plates, and CD8 memory was given one plate. To estimate repertoire size and how much clonotype sharing occurs between individuals, the study deeply sequenced the blood TCR repertoires of about five healthy adults. To increase sequencing depth and limit assay-specific biases, different laboratories used diverse techniques to prepare libraries and sequence TCR repertoires. Each donor's leukapheresis produced roughly between about 0.85 and 10 billion PBMCs. Findings and caveats that apply to the study as a whole: When a handful of donors were compared, the shared fraction of clonotypes was around 5% for naive CD4, about 4% for naive CD8, 2.3% for memory CD4, and roughly 0.43% for memory CD8. Only blood was sampled, and tissue TCR repertoires likely differ from those in blood. Compared with non-shared clonotypes, the clonotypes found in all four sorted-subset donors had higher generation probabilities. Estimated clonotype richness was generally larger for naive than for memory subsets. Based on pairwise subsampling, the degree of clonotype sharing among donors was expected to be affected by sequencing depth. Rarefaction of sorted-subset datasets indicated incomplete sequencing despite the large sequencing depth. The genetic and exposure-history diversity represented was limited by the small number of donors.

Worth noting for this clone: Which antigen it targets is not known. No per-base quality is available; no much larger clone lies one base away.

Using the deep immunoSEQ assay, TCR CDR3 regions were amplified from genomic DNA by multiplex PCR. Extracted genomic DNA from each cell subset was distributed evenly across all wells of several immunoSEQ 96-well plates, and each plate was treated as a replicate. For sorted subsets, roughly 190 ng of genomic DNA, equivalent to roughly 33,000 T cell genomes, went into each replicate PCR. Purified libraries were quantified with a Qubit 3.0 fluorometer, sized on a Bioanalyzer 2100, and re-quantified with the KAPA Library Quantification kit. A separate single-read 150-cycle Illumina NextSeq 550 flow cell was used to sequence each immunoSEQ 96-well plate. Per the authors' processing: Because the immunoSEQ output included only junctional sequences and no quality scores, the filtering could not be the same as the filtering used for full-length reads. Sequences were annotated with PyIR, a Python wrapper for IgBLAST v1.9, using IMGT germline references to assign V/J genes and CDR3. Reads with weak V/J assignments (E-value above 1e-6), missing CDR3, stop codons, out-of-frame junctions, or ambiguous translated residues were removed. V3J clonotypes were defined by identical inferred V gene, J gene, and CDR3 amino acid sequence. The percentage overlap between two repertoires was calculated by dividing the number of shared unique clonotypes by the size of the smaller repertoire. Richness of each repertoire was evaluated using RTK rarefaction, the Chao1 estimator, and Recon v2.1 estimates of unobserved clonotypes. OLGA was used to compute generation probabilities for all TCRbeta clonotypes that the gDNA method yielded from a handful of donors. TCRdb retrieved this table from immuneACCESS and kept in-frame rearrangements only. Not all clones are present; in checked studies, unresolved V genes account for under half, and no reason is known for the remainder. That table is the source of V, J and clone size, and D and trimming were worked out from the DNA. The sample table shows 1.4 million or so clones, and roughly 98.5% are seen once. The top ten clonotypes cover 0.36% of the sample.

Its CDR3 holds 13 amino acids, cysteine through phenylalanine. Just the 39-base CDR3 DNA is kept, in frame starting at base 1. Looking up the germline V gene yields CDR1 MNHNS and CDR2 SASEGT. V gives up 7 bases and J gives up 12 bases, and the segment between their germline ends measures 19 bases. Healthy HIV-negative adults with no recently reported acute infections or vaccinations were included as donors. Every donor was a Caucasian adult living in Nashville, Tennessee, USA. CD4+ T cells were enriched through magnetic negative selection, after which naive cells were positively selected on CD45RA and the remaining negative fraction served as the memory subset. Blood was collected by leukapheresis, and PBMCs were isolated by Ficoll-Histopaque density gradient centrifugation and then cryopreserved in liquid nitrogen vapor phase. Analytical flow cytometry was used to check the purity and quantity of every magnetically sorted T cell population. Genomic DNA was isolated from every sorted fraction and measured by UV absorbance on a Nanodrop 2000c.

The sample taken for sequencing was naive CD4+ T cells sorted from blood. Per the publication, the cell subset or site label means: CD45RA+ positively selected. This clonotype was obtained from a man aged 25-45 years in good health. The rearranged segments are TRBV6-1 and TRBJ2-1; the D gene cannot be named for sure. The encoded CDR3 is CASMPPPPNRQFF. The nucleotides read TGTGCCAGCATGCCCCCGCCCCCCAACAGGCAGTTCTTC.